A selection of T cell receptor beta chains follows, all from one sample in a study of cytomegalovirus exposure and HLA in healthy donors. TCRdb keeps only in-frame clones here, not all; method: immunoSEQ multiplex PCR. The sample totals approximately 50,000 clones; its top ten clones hold 6% to 7%. The material sequenced was PBMCs. The source of these receptors is a male donor in good health and CMV-seropositive. Each CDR3 is given with its conserved first and last residue. D genes are given only for firm matches. Some rows mark clone size as missing; the rest say once, few, many or name a class of expanded clone.

- | TRBJ2-7 | - | TRBV25-1 | TGTGCCAGCAGTGAATTGGGAGGAGATTACGAGCAGTACTTC | CASSELGGDYEQYF
- | TRBJ2-7 | - | TRBV7-9 | TGTGCCAGCAGCTTAGACAGATTCTTCATCTACGAGCAGTACTTC | CASSLDRFFIYEQYF
TRBD1 | TRBJ1-1 | medium-sized | TRBV5-1 | TGCGCCAGCAGCTTGGACAGGGGAACTGAAGCTTTCTTT | CASSLDRGTEAFF
TRBD1 | TRBJ2-7 | - | TRBV4-3 | TGCGCCAGCAGCCAGGAAAGGACAGGGACCTACGAGCAGTACTTC | CASSQERTGTYEQYF
- | TRBJ1-1 | - | TRBV13 | TGTGCCAGCAGCTTAGGGGCAGGAGGGAACACTGAAGCTTTCTTT | CASSLGAGGNTEAFF
- | TRBJ2-7 | - | TRBV19 | TGTGCCACCTTTACAGGGACCGAGCAGTACTTC | CATFTGTEQYF
TRBD1 | TRBJ1-3 | - | TRBV19 | TGTGCCAGGACACCAGGGGGCACTGGAAACACCATATATTTT | CARTPGGTGNTIYF
- | TRBJ1-6 | - | TRBV7-9 | TGTGCCAGCAGACGGATGGCGGCGGCTAATTCACCCCTCCACTTT | CASRRMAAANSPLHF
TRBD1 | TRBJ2-7 | - | TRBV11-3 | TGTGCCAGCAGCGATCCGGGACAGACGCCCTACGAGCAGTACTTC | CASSDPGQTPYEQYF
TRBD1 | TRBJ1-2 | - | TRBV27 | TGTGCCAGCAGCCCCACAGGGGGGGGCCCTTGGGTCGGCTACACCTTC | CASSPTGGGPWVGYTF
TRBD1 | TRBJ2-2 | - | TRBV7-2 | TGTGCCAGCAGCCTCCGGACAGGGGTAGAGTTCGGGGAGCTGTTTTTT | CASSLRTGVEFGELFF
TRBD2 | TRBJ2-3 | - | TRBV29-1 | TGCAGCCTTAGCGGGGGGGCAGGAGATACGCAGTATTTT | CSLSGGAGDTQYF
- | TRBJ1-1 | - | TRBV7-9 | TGTGCCAGCAGCTTGGTCCAAGGGGTTAGCACTGAAGCTTTCTTT | CASSLVQGVSTEAFF
- | TRBJ2-2 | - | TRBV6-5 | TGTGCCAGCAGTTACCCTACCGGGGAGCTGTTTTTT | CASSYPTGELFF
- | TRBJ2-6 | - | TRBV4-3 | TGCGCCAGCAGCCAAGCTGAACTAGCTTCTGGGGCCAACGTCCTGACTTTC | CASSQAELASGANVLTF
- | TRBJ2-5 | - | TRBV11-2 | TGTGCCAGTCGGGGTGGGGAGACCCAGTACTTC | CASRGGETQYF
- | TRBJ2-7 | - | TRBV7-9 | TGTGCCAGCAGCTCTAACTACGAGCAGTACTTC | CASSSNYEQYF
TRBD2 | TRBJ2-5 | - | TRBV30 | TGTGCCTGGAGCCTTGGCGGGGGGGCCTTGGAGACCCAGTACTTC | CAWSLGGGALETQYF
- | TRBJ2-1 | - | TRBV5-1 | TGCGCCAGCAGCTTGGACGGGGACTCCTACAATGAGCAGTTCTTC | CASSLDGDSYNEQFF
TRBD1 | TRBJ2-7 | - | TRBV6-5 | TGTGCCAGCAGCCGACCCTCGACAGGGGGCCGCGAGCAGTACTTC | CASSRPSTGGREQYF
- | TRBJ2-2 | - | TRBV7-9 | TGTGCCAGCAGCCCGACTTTGAACACCGGGGAGCTGTTTTTT | CASSPTLNTGELFF
TRBD2 | TRBJ2-1 | - | TRBV6-1 | TGTGCCAGCAGTCTAGCGGGGTGGTCCTACAATGAGCAGTTCTTC | CASSLAGWSYNEQFF
TRBD1 | TRBJ2-7 | - | TRBV19 | TGTGCCAGTAGTATACGACAGGGCCTCTCCTACGAGCAGTACTTC | CASSIRQGLSYEQYF
- | TRBJ2-7 | - | TRBV20-1 | TGCAGTGCGGAAGGACAGACCGAGCAGTACTTC | CSAEGQTEQYF